This is a list of T cell receptor beta chains from one sample in a study of cytomegalovirus exposure and HLA in healthy donors. Clones were read by immunoSEQ multiplex PCR, and TCRdb kept only the in-frame ones, dropping some. Seen here are some 130,000 clones, more than 70% observed once, and the top ten hold roughly 0.99%. Material for sequencing was PBMCs. These receptors came from a male donor in good health and CMV-seronegative. CDR3s include the opening cysteine and the closing phenylalanine or tryptophan. A D gene is named only where the DNA matches it firmly. Clone size is given for some rows only: seen once, a few or many times, or a class if the clone is expanded.

d_call	clone_size	v_call	j_call	cdr3_aa	cdr3_nt
TRBD1	NA	TRBV7-2	TRBJ1-1	CASSFRGQGTEAFF	TGTGCCAGCAGCTTCAGAGGACAGGGCACTGAAGCTTTCTTT
TRBD1	once	TRBV27	TRBJ1-2	CASSLVGTAYGYTF	TGTGCCAGCAGTTTGGTCGGGACAGCTTATGGCTACACCTTC
TRBD1	NA	TRBV19	TRBJ2-7	CASKVSGQGTYEQYF	TGTGCCAGTAAGGTCTCGGGACAGGGAACCTACGAGCAGTACTTC
TRBD2	few	TRBV6-5	TRBJ2-7	CASSRGGAHEQYF	TGTGCCAGCAGTCGGGGGGGGGCCCACGAGCAGTACTTC
NA	NA	TRBV5-6	TRBJ2-4	CASSGWSRGAKNIQYF	TGTGCCAGCAGCGGCTGGTCCCGAGGGGCCAAAAACATTCAGTACTTC
NA	NA	TRBV15	TRBJ2-5	CATSGLTAIETQYF	TGTGCCACCAGCGGCCTGACAGCAATAGAGACCCAGTACTTC
TRBD1	few	TRBV2	TRBJ1-2	CASSADRLYGYTF	TGTGCCAGCAGCGCGGACAGGCTTTATGGCTACACCTTC
NA	once	TRBV19	TRBJ1-1	CASGAGSVEAFF	TGTGCCAGTGGGGCAGGGTCCGTTGAAGCTTTCTTT
NA	NA	TRBV10-1	TRBJ2-4	CARVDRSKNIQYF	TGCGCCAGGGTGGACAGATCCAAAAACATTCAGTACTTC
NA	NA	TRBV7-3	TRBJ2-7	CASSLKLGGEQYF	TGTGCCAGCAGCTTAAAACTAGGGGGCGAGCAGTACTTC
TRBD1	NA	TRBV6-4	TRBJ2-3	CASSPGTGGTDTQYF	TGTGCCAGCAGTCCCGGGACAGGGGGCACAGATACGCAGTATTTT
TRBD1	few	TRBV28	TRBJ2-7	CASSSTTGTYEQYF	TGTGCCAGCAGTTCAACGACAGGGACCTACGAGCAGTACTTC
TRBD2	NA	TRBV29-1	TRBJ2-5	CSAPTSGGETQYF	TGCAGCGCTCCGACTAGCGGGGGAGAGACCCAGTACTTC
NA	NA	TRBV19	TRBJ2-1	CASSIDGGDSSYNEQFF	TGTGCCAGTAGTATAGATGGGGGCGATAGCTCCTACAATGAGCAGTTCTTC
NA	NA	TRBV14	TRBJ1-5	CASSYLEGGNQPQHF	TGTGCCAGCAGCTACCTTGAGGGCGGCAATCAGCCCCAGCATTTT
TRBD1	NA	TRBV9	TRBJ1-2	CASSHNTGAANYGYTF	TGTGCCAGCAGCCATAATACAGGGGCGGCTAACTATGGCTACACCTTC
TRBD1	NA	TRBV19	TRBJ1-1	CASRPTGLQMNTEAFF	TGTGCCAGCCGCCCGACAGGGCTACAAATGAACACTGAAGCTTTCTTT
TRBD2	NA	TRBV30	TRBJ2-2	CAWTSGGARELFF	TGTGCCTGGACTAGCGGGGGGGCCCGGGAGCTGTTTTTT
NA	few	TRBV4-3	TRBJ1-1	CASSHSRGYTEAFF	TGCGCCAGCAGCCATAGCAGGGGTTACACTGAAGCTTTCTTT
NA	NA	TRBV7-9	TRBJ1-2	CASGTISFYGYTF	TGTGCCAGCGGCACCATCAGTTTCTATGGCTACACCTTC
NA	few	TRBV11-2	TRBJ1-1	CASSSEINTEAFF	TGTGCCAGCAGCTCCGAGATCAACACTGAAGCTTTCTTT
NA	NA	TRBV2	TRBJ2-2	CASSEAGTLNTGELFF	TGTGCCAGCAGTGAGGCCGGGACTCTGAACACCGGGGAGCTGTTTTTT
TRBD1	NA	TRBV15	TRBJ1-2	CATSLRDRASYGYTF	TGTGCCACCAGCCTGAGGGACAGGGCGAGCTATGGCTACACCTTC